Below are 15 T cell receptor beta chains sequenced from a single sample in a study of cytomegalovirus exposure and HLA in healthy donors. The data were produced by immunoSEQ multiplex PCR, yet TCRdb's version contains in-frame clones alone and is incomplete. The table includes approximately 170,000 clones, roughly 80% detected once. Material: PBMCs. The receptors come from a man under 40 in good health and CMV-seropositive.

The rearrangement uses TRBV7-8 and TRBJ2-3, with no clear D. V dropped 3 bases and J dropped 2 bases, with 6 bases sitting between them. CDR1 is SGHVS and CDR2 is FQNEAQ in the germline V gene. The CDR3 is 13 residues long. The CDR3 region is CASSFRVTDTQYF. In DNA form, the CDR3 reads TGTGCCAGCAGCTTCCGGGTCACAGATACGCAGTATTTT.

The chain carries TRBV7-9 and TRBJ2-7; tentative D call: TRBD2 (6 bases). V was pared by 0 bases and J by 0 bases, with 12 bases between. This CDR3 spans 16 amino acids. Germline values: CDR1 SEHNR, CDR2 FQNEAQ (reference sequence). CDR3: CASSLALLATSYEQYF. Written as DNA, the CDR3 is TGTGCCAGCAGCTTAGCGCTGCTAGCGACCTCCTACGAGCAGTACTTC.

This rearrangement joins TRBV7-2 to TRBJ2-5; TRBD2 agrees at 10 bases. J gave up 4 bases and V 1 base, and 12 bases lay outside the gene matches. CDR3 length: 18 residues. Germline loops: CDR1 SGHTA, CDR2 FQGNSA. The CDR3 DNA is TGTGCCAGCAGCTTAGTTGGTAGCGGGGGGCCCACTACAGAGACCCAGTACTTC. As protein: CASSLVGSGGPTTETQYF. The full variable domain, rest sourced from reference TRBV7-2 and TRBJ2-5, is GAGVSQSPSNKVTEKGKDVELRCDPISGHTALYWYRQSLGQGLEFLIYFQGNSAPDKSGLPSDRFSAERTGGSVSTLTIQRTQQEDSAVYLCASSLVGSGGPTTETQYFGPGTRLLVL.

The V gene is TRBV28, the J gene TRBJ1-1; 8 bases are a match to TRBD1. The CDR3 is 16 amino acids. Germline V gene sequence: CDR1 MDHEN, CDR2 SYDVKM. The V gene end was trimmed by 6 bases and the J gene end by 0 bases; junction bases not matched to a gene: 9. The CDR3 coding sequence is TGTGCCAGCAGGATCTACAGGGGGTTGATGAACACTGAAGCTTTCTTT. Translating gives CASRIYRGLMNTEAFF.

The chain recombines TRBV28 with TRBJ1-2, with TRBD1 identical over 12 bases. The CDR3 contains 17 residues. CDR1 MDHEN and CDR2 SYDVKM come from the germline V gene. V gave up 7 bases and J gave up 8 bases; unmatched junction bases: 17. The CDR3 bases are TGTGCCAGCACCCCCGGGACAGGGGGCTCCCTAATGGGAGGCTACACCTTC. Translated, it gives CASTPGTGGSLMGGYTF.

This clone was recorded once. The chain joins TRBV7-2 to TRBJ2-1; D may be TRBD2 (5 bases). The germline V gene has CDR1 SGHTA and CDR2 FQGNSA. This CDR3 has 16 residues. V was cut by 1 base and J by 0 bases, with 10 bases left in between. The CDR3 sequence: CASSLVSGNSYNEQFF. CDR3 DNA: TGTGCCAGCAGCTTAGTGTCCGGGAACTCCTACAATGAGCAGTTCTTC.

This chain uses TRBV6-1 with TRBJ2-2; D might be TRBD2 (5 bases). This CDR3 has 16 residues. Germline CDR1 is MNHNS and CDR2 is SASEGT. V lost 2 bases to trimming and J lost 5 bases, with 15 bases between them. The CDR3 here is CASSESGGRGTGELFF. The CDR3 coding sequence is TGTGCCAGCAGTGAATCTGGTGGGAGAGGGACCGGGGAGCTGTTTTTT.

The CDR3 nucleotides are TGTGCCAGCAGCCGACAGGGAGATTATGGCTACACCTTC. It encodes CASSRQGDYGYTF. V gene TRBV7-2 combines with J gene TRBJ1-2; TRBD1 aligns across 7 bases. Germline lookup yields CDR1 SGHTA and CDR2 FQGNSA. Trimming at V came to 5 bases and at J to 5 bases, leaving 5 bases not matched to a gene. There are 13 residues in the CDR3.

This clone was seen a handful of times. This specimen includes other DNA sequences encoding the same CDR3. The genes are TRBV7-3 and TRBJ2-2; the match to TRBD2 covers 13 bases. The trim removed 2 bases at V and 4 bases at J, leaving 1 base unmatched. The CDR3 totals 16 residues. Per the germline V gene, CDR1 is SGHTA and CDR2 is FQGTGA. The CDR3 region is CASSLGLAGVTGELFF. Here the CDR3 DNA reads TGTGCCAGCAGCTTAGGACTAGCGGGAGTCACCGGGGAGCTGTTTTTT.

V is TRBV10-2 and J is TRBJ1-1, with a weak D call TRBD1 (6 bases). The V end lost 3 bases, the J end lost 10 bases, and 9 bases lay between the germline ends. The germline CDR1 and CDR2 sequences are WSHSY and SAAADI. The CDR3 has 11 residues. The CDR3, as DNA: TGCGCCAGCAGTGAACAGGGCCCAGCTTTCTTT. Protein: CASSEQGPAFF.

The chain employs TRBV27 and TRBJ2-2; 8 bases line up with TRBD2. The CDR3 is made up of 16 amino acids. V was pared by 0 bases and J by 11 bases, with 11 bases of the junction left unmatched. CDR1 is MNHEY and CDR2 is SMNVEV in the germline V gene (reference sequence). CDR3 sequence reads: CASSLSETGGPYELFF. The CDR3 bases are TGTGCCAGCAGTTTATCGGAAACGGGAGGGCCTTACGAGCTGTTTTTT.

The CDR3 reads CASSQDSGPLNEQFF. CDR3 nucleotide sequence: TGCGCCAGCAGCCAAGATAGCGGCCCCCTGAATGAGCAGTTCTTC. The chain carries TRBV4-3 and TRBJ2-1; D may be TRBD2 (6 bases). Germline-derived CDR1 and CDR2 are LGHNA and YSLEER. V lost 0 bases and J lost 7, with 13 bases in between. The CDR3 sequence is 15 residues long.

V usage is TRBV6-1 and J usage is TRBJ2-7, with 7 bases fitting TRBD1. J lost 4 bases, V lost 4 bases, and 10 bases had no gene match. CDR3 length: 15 amino acids. CDR1 and CDR2 from the germline V gene are MNHNS and SASEGT. The CDR3 protein is CASSASRGQEYEQYF. CDR3 bases: TGTGCCAGCAGTGCCTCTCGAGGACAGGAATACGAGCAGTACTTC.

This clone was seen only a few times. V gene TRBV28 combines with J gene TRBJ2-7, with 7 positions matching TRBD1. The CDR3 is made up of 16 amino acids. CDR1 and CDR2 from the germline V gene are MDHEN and SYDVKM. The V segment lost 4 bases and the J segment 7 bases; nucleotides outside the gene matches: 16. Written as DNA, the CDR3 is TGTGCCAGCAGTTCGTCCCTCCGACAGGGCCGGGATGAGCAGTACTTC. This translates into CASSSSLRQGRDEQYF.

The chain has TRBV4-2 and TRBJ2-3; 11 positions match TRBD2. The CDR3 runs to 22 residues. The V segment lost 0 bases and the J segment 5 bases; nucleotides outside the gene matches: 22. Germline V gives CDR1 LGHNA, CDR2 YNFKEQ. The CDR3 sequence: CASSQDHNVRVIAGGPGDTQYF. CDR3 bases: TGTGCCAGCAGCCAAGATCATAATGTACGGGTGATAGCGGGAGGGCCCGGAGATACGCAGTATTTT.